Listed below are T cell receptor beta chains from one sample, sequenced in a study of beta chain features in type 1 diabetes. Clones were read by immunoSEQ multiplex PCR, and TCRdb kept only the in-frame ones, dropping some. The table includes 150,000 or so clones, around 8.3% detected once. The specimen was central memory CD4+ T cells from blood. The receptors were gathered from a woman aged 18-29 years with type 1 diabetes. CDR3s include the opening cysteine and the closing phenylalanine or tryptophan. The D gene is left open where the match is weak. For some rows the clone size is stated as once, few or many, or as a class when expanded; others skip it.

CDR3 | DNA | D | size | J | V
CASSPSTGLETQYF | TGTGCCAGCAGCCCCTCGACAGGGTTGGAGACCCAGTACTTC | TRBD1 | . | TRBJ2-5 | TRBV7-3
CSGGAQGTDTQYF | TGCAGCGGCGGGGCCCAAGGCACAGATACGCAGTATTTT | . | . | TRBJ2-3 | TRBV29-1
CASKGANQPQHF | TGTGCCAGCAAAGGAGCTAATCAGCCCCAGCATTTT | . | . | TRBJ1-5 | TRBV6-6
CASSPGVRGETQYF | TGTGCCAGCAGCCCAGGGGTCCGTGGGGAGACCCAGTACTTC | . | . | TRBJ2-5 | TRBV11-2
CASTDSPSGNTIYF | TGCGCCAGCACCGACAGTCCCTCTGGAAACACCATATATTTT | . | few | TRBJ1-3 | TRBV5-1
CASSLFIRTANQPQHF | TGTGCCAGCAGCTTATTTATCCGGACAGCAAATCAGCCCCAGCATTTT | . | . | TRBJ1-5 | TRBV7-2
CAWSVAPVQETQYF | TGTGCCTGGAGTGTAGCGCCGGTCCAAGAGACCCAGTACTTC | . | few | TRBJ2-5 | TRBV30
CASRRQGLKEQYF | TGTGCCAGCCGGAGACAGGGTCTAAAGGAGCAGTACTTC | TRBD1 | . | TRBJ2-7 | TRBV6-5
CASSFWQGRIDTEAFF | TGTGCCAGCAGTTTCTGGCAGGGAAGGATAGACACTGAAGCTTTCTTT | . | . | TRBJ1-1 | TRBV28
CASSKTVNQPQHF | TGTGCCAGCAGCAAGACAGTCAATCAGCCCCAGCATTTT | . | . | TRBJ1-5 | TRBV5-6
CASSGRDRGAYGYTF | TGTGCCAGCAGCGGAAGGGACAGGGGAGCCTATGGCTACACCTTC | TRBD1 | . | TRBJ1-2 | TRBV5-4
CASSFPTGGTTDTQYF | TGTGCCAGCAGCTTTCCCACGGGAGGCACCACAGATACGCAGTATTTT | TRBD2 | few | TRBJ2-3 | TRBV5-4
CASSLSSGYTF | TGTGCCAGCAGCTTATCAAGCGGCTACACCTTC | . | few | TRBJ1-2 | TRBV5-6
CASGTQGALAKNIQYF | TGTGCCAGCGGGACACAGGGGGCCCTGGCCAAAAACATTCAGTACTTC | TRBD1 | . | TRBJ2-4 | TRBV5-5
CASSLERTANSPLHF | TGTGCCAGCAGCTTGGAAAGGACAGCTAATTCACCCCTCCACTTT | . | few | TRBJ1-6 | TRBV11-2
CASSPAWSTEAFF | TGTGCCAGCAGCCCAGCCTGGAGCACTGAAGCTTTCTTT | . | . | TRBJ1-1 | TRBV14
CASSYGTPNNYGYTF | TGTGCCAGCAGTTACGGGACACCTAATAACTATGGCTACACCTTC | . | . | TRBJ1-2 | TRBV7-9
CASSLHGGGANYGYTF | TGTGCCAGCAGCTTGCATGGCGGGGGAGCTAACTATGGCTACACCTTC | . | few | TRBJ1-2 | TRBV7-2
CASRGTSGDTGELFF | TGTGCCAGCAGAGGGACTAGCGGGGACACCGGGGAGCTGTTTTTT | TRBD2 | few | TRBJ2-2 | TRBV25-1
CAWAVRSNEKLFF | TGTGCCTGGGCGGTTAGGAGTAATGAAAAACTGTTTTTT | . | few | TRBJ1-4 | TRBV30
CASSSVRQGLEQYF | TGTGCCAGCAGTTCTGTCCGACAGGGACTCGAGCAGTACTTC | . | . | TRBJ2-7 | TRBV7-8
CASSRERGTQYF | TGCGCCAGCAGCCGTGAACGGGGTACGCAGTATTTT | . | few | TRBJ2-3 | TRBV4-3
CASSKAGWREETQYF | TGTGCCAGCAGCAAGGCGGGGTGGCGGGAAGAGACCCAGTACTTC | . | few | TRBJ2-5 | TRBV7-2
CASSARQGYEQFF | TGTGCCAGCAGCGCACGACAGGGTTATGAGCAGTTCTTC | TRBD1 | . | TRBJ2-1 | TRBV7-3
CAISGDRDYKNIQYF | TGTGCCATCAGTGGGGACAGGGACTACAAAAACATTCAGTACTTC | TRBD1 | few | TRBJ2-4 | TRBV10-3
CASSQDHPTGREQYF | TGCGCCAGCAGCCAAGACCACCCCACAGGACGCGAGCAGTACTTC | . | . | TRBJ2-7 | TRBV4-3
CSVEQGNGGYTF | TGCAGCGTAGAACAGGGCAATGGTGGCTACACCTTC | . | few | TRBJ1-2 | TRBV29-1
CASSHRGLAAETQYF | TGCGCCAGCAGCCATCGAGGACTAGCGGCGGAGACCCAGTACTTC | TRBD2 | . | TRBJ2-5 | TRBV4-3
CSAYRGSYEQYF | TGCAGCGCATACAGGGGCTCCTACGAGCAGTACTTC | TRBD1 | many | TRBJ2-7 | TRBV29-1
CASSSPHGSGDTQYF | TGTGCCAGCAGTTCACCACACGGGTCTGGAGATACGCAGTATTTT | . | few | TRBJ2-3 | TRBV28
CASSLGTSGGLQTQYF | TGTGCCAGCAGCTTGGGGACTAGCGGGGGCCTCCAAACCCAGTACTTC | TRBD2 | few | TRBJ2-5 | TRBV5-5
CASSTRQGGREQFF | TGTGCCAGCAGTACTAGGCAGGGGGGACGAGAGCAGTTCTTC | . | . | TRBJ2-1 | TRBV6-6
CAGSGGAPYEQYF | TGTGCCGGTAGCGGGGGGGCCCCCTACGAGCAGTACTTC | TRBD2 | . | TRBJ2-7 | TRBV2
CASSQDPGNLHF | TGCGCCAGCAGCCAAGACCCGGGGAACCTCCACTTT | . | . | TRBJ1-6 | TRBV7-2
CASSPGLSSYEQYF | TGTGCCAGCTCACCGGGACTTTCCTCCTACGAGCAGTACTTC | . | . | TRBJ2-7 | TRBV18
CASSQAAGQGAYEQYF | TGCGCCAGCAGCCAAGCGGCGGGACAGGGAGCTTACGAGCAGTACTTC | TRBD1 | many | TRBJ2-7 | TRBV4-3
CSVGGTGDYGYTF | TGCAGCGTTGGCGGGACAGGGGACTATGGCTACACCTTC | TRBD1 | . | TRBJ1-2 | TRBV29-1
CASSGQQGAYEQYF | TGCGCCAGCAGCGGACAACAGGGGGCGTACGAGCAGTACTTC | TRBD1 | . | TRBJ2-7 | TRBV5-1
CASSKGQGDQPQHF | TGCGCCAGCAGCAAAGGACAGGGGGATCAGCCCCAGCATTTT | TRBD1 | . | TRBJ1-5 | TRBV5-1
CASSSTDSNQPQHF | TGTGCCAGCAGCTCTACAGATAGCAATCAGCCCCAGCATTTT | . | . | TRBJ1-5 | TRBV7-8
CASSLGANTEAFF | TGTGCCAGCAGCTTAGGGGCAAACACTGAAGCTTTCTTT | . | . | TRBJ1-1 | TRBV7-2
CASSDRGGTQYF | TGTGCCAGCAGTGATAGGGGGGGGACCCAGTACTTC | . | many | TRBJ2-5 | TRBV2
CASSQESSGNEQFF | TGCGCCAGCAGCCAAGAGTCTAGCGGGAATGAGCAGTTCTTC | TRBD2 | . | TRBJ2-1 | TRBV7-2
CASSLHDRNSNQPQHF | TGTGCCAGCAGCTTACATGACAGAAATAGCAATCAGCCCCAGCATTTT | . | . | TRBJ1-5 | TRBV7-8
CASRPRLFNEKLFF | TGTGCCAGCAGACCCAGGCTTTTTAATGAAAAACTGTTTTTT | . | . | TRBJ1-4 | TRBV6-6
CATGGLAGAGGELFF | TGTGCCACTGGAGGGCTAGCGGGAGCCGGCGGGGAGCTGTTTTTT | TRBD2 | once | TRBJ2-2 | TRBV6-5
CASSVTSGGAGEQFF | TGTGCCAGCAGCGTCACTAGCGGGGGGGCGGGGGAGCAGTTCTTC | TRBD2 | . | TRBJ2-1 | TRBV11-2
CASTIKPNTIYF | TGTGCCAGCACCATCAAGCCAAACACCATATATTTT | . | . | TRBJ1-3 | TRBV2
CASSPLTETEAFF | TGTGCCAGCTCACCACTTACGGAGACTGAAGCTTTCTTT | . | . | TRBJ1-1 | TRBV18
CASSLVGGMPDTQYF | TGTGCCAGCAGCTTAGTCGGGGGGATGCCAGATACGCAGTATTTT | TRBD2 | . | TRBJ2-3 | TRBV7-2
CSVPHRVGFSGANVLTF | TGCAGCGTTCCCCACAGGGTGGGATTCTCTGGGGCCAACGTCCTGACTTTC | . | . | TRBJ2-6 | TRBV29-1
CASRQGGYGYTF | TGTGCCAGCAGACAGGGGGGCTATGGCTACACCTTC | TRBD1 | few | TRBJ1-2 | TRBV5-6